This T cell receptor (beta chain) comes out of a study of blood T cell repertoires in COVID-19 (dated by TCRdb to about 2020). Notes on the research overall: Collaborator samples came from the United States, Italy and Spain and covered acute and convalescent phases of COVID-19. The material from the prospective study consisted of cDNA or gDNA derived from T cells, B-cell-depleted T cells, or PBMCs. The dataset comprised deeply sampled blood TCRbeta repertoires from subjects exposed to, actively infected with, or recovered from COVID-19. The repertoires were made available in a free public database intended to serve as a resource for research on the immune response to SARS-CoV-2. Samples came from the ongoing ImmuneRACE study (first 160 participants) plus 1,254 subjects from 6 global collaborators. Sample metadata almost always included a de-identified subject ID, COVID-19 status, age in years and sex. Where available, HLA class I and class II types were taken from metadata supplied by the sample provider and were not determined by assay-based typing.

The CDR3 has 13 amino acids, counting the end cysteine and phenylalanine. Only the CDR3 part of the read is kept: 39 bases, read in frame from the first base. Trimming removed 3 bases from V and 7 bases from J; the gene matches leave 5 bases unexplained. The germline V gene (reference sequence) specifies MNHEY as CDR1 and SMNVEV as CDR2. For this clone: It lacks a known antigen. Nothing much larger sits one base from this clone, and base qualities are not available.

Enrolling through a virtual design, the prospective study's participants ranged in age from about 18 to 100 years and lived across some 23 United States geographic areas. Cohort assignment in the prospective study relied on participant-reported clinical history from a screening survey and a study questionnaire. Mobile phlebotomists in the prospective study collected whole blood, serum and a nasopharyngeal or oropharyngeal swab from every participant. Over a roughly 2-month period, participants in the prospective study had the option of providing additional blood draws and questionnaires. Before DNA extraction, prospective study blood samples were shipped either frozen or at room temperature. The immunoSEQ Assay, a bias-controlled multiplex PCR, was used to amplify TCRbeta CDR3 regions from genomic DNA. The paper's data handling went like this. Within the assay, amplification of reference gene primers was used to estimate how many nucleated cells each sample contained. To quantify the absolute abundance of each unique TCRbeta CDR3 rearrangement, sequence reads were collapsed and filtered. For each sample, productive Simpson clonality was calculated by taking the square root of Simpson's diversity index across productive rearrangements. Held by TCRdb, this immuneACCESS table contains in-frame sequences only and omits some clones. Under half of the omission traces to an unresolved V gene where checked; the cause of the rest is unknown. The DNA gave D and trimming, while V, J and clone size come from that table. For this sample the table gives roughly 240,000 clones, of which approximately 88% were detected only once. The leading ten clones occupy 2% to 2.5% of the sample.

What the research found in general, with its limitations: Clinical and demographic metadata were provided uncurated, with the amount varying by source and participant.

The sequence derives from a woman in her thirties or forties with acute COVID-19. Specimen: PBMCs or T cells enriched from blood (not recorded which). The receptor chain draws on TRBV27 and TRBJ1-2, with TRBD1 identical over 7 junction bases. The sequenced DNA: TGTGCCAGCAGTTTCAAGGGGGCAGGTGGCTACACCTTC. Its protein is CASSFKGAGGYTF.